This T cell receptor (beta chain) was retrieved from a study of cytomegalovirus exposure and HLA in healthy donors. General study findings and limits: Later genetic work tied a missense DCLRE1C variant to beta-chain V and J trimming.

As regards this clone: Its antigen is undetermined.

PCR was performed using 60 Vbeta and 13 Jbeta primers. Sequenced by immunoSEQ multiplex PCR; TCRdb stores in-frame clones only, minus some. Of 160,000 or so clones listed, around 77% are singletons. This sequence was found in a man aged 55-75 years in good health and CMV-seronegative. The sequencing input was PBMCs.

The CDR3 reads CASSQYSYEQYF. CDR3 nucleotides: TGTGCCAGCAGCCAGTATTCCTACGAGCAGTACTTC. The chain links TRBV7-8 to TRBJ2-7, with D hard to call. From germline, CDR1 is SGHVS and CDR2 FQNEAQ. The CDR3 runs 12 residues. V dropped 5 bases and J dropped 1 base, with 6 bases sitting between them.